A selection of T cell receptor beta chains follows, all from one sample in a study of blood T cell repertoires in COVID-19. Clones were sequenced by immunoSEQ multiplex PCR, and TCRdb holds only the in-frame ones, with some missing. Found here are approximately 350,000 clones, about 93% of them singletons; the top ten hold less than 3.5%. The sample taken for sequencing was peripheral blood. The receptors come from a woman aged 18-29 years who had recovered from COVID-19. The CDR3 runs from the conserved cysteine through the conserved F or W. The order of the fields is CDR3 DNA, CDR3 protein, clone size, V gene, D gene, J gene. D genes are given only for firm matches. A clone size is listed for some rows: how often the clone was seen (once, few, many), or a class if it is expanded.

TGTGCCAGCAGCCCCCTTCGCTCTGGAAACACCATATATTTT CASSPLRSGNTIYF many TRBV11-2 . TRBJ1-3
TGTGCCAGCAGTGAGTCTGGGACAGTTAGTGGTCTTTACAATGAGCAGTTCTTC CASSESGTVSGLYNEQFF once TRBV6-4 TRBD1 TRBJ2-1
TGTGCCAGCAGTTGGACTGGTCTTCAGGGGGATACGCAGTATTTT CASSWTGLQGDTQYF . TRBV28 . TRBJ2-3
TGTGCCTGGAGTTCGGGACAGGGAAATTATGAGCAGTTCTTC CAWSSGQGNYEQFF . TRBV30 TRBD1 TRBJ2-1
TGTGCCAGCAGTCCCCCGGGACAAGAGACCCAGTACTTC CASSPPGQETQYF . TRBV27 . TRBJ2-5
TGTGCCAGTAGCCGGGACAGAAATAATTCACCCCTCCACTTT CASSRDRNNSPLHF . TRBV19 TRBD1 TRBJ1-6
TGCGCCAGCAGCCAAGAAAACGGGGGGGGAAACACCATATATTTT CASSQENGGGNTIYF . TRBV4-1 . TRBJ1-3
TGTGCCAGCAGCGTGGGAGACAGGGGAAACCAAGAGACCCAGTACTTC CASSVGDRGNQETQYF . TRBV9 TRBD1 TRBJ2-5
TGTGCCAGCAGTGACATAGGGACAGGGGTCCACTACTACAATGAGCAGTTCTTC CASSDIGTGVHYYNEQFF . TRBV6-1 TRBD1 TRBJ2-1
TGTGCCAGCAGTCCTTCTAGCCACGGGCGAAATGAGCAGTTCTTC CASSPSSHGRNEQFF . TRBV27 . TRBJ2-1
TGTGCCAGCAGTTTACTCGGGACTGAAGCTTTCTTT CASSLLGTEAFF . TRBV28 . TRBJ1-1
TGTGCCAGTAGTGGGGGGGCCCGAACTGAAGCTTTCTTT CASSGGARTEAFF once TRBV19 . TRBJ1-1
TGTGCCAGTAGCCAAGGGGAACAGGGGGGCTACAATGAGCAGTTCTTC CASSQGEQGGYNEQFF . TRBV19 TRBD1 TRBJ2-1